The entry below gives a single TCR beta chain sequence along with its context. Its antigen is as yet unknown. Trimming took 3 bases from V and 4 from J; bases not matched to a gene: 5. From germline, CDR1 is SGHRS and CDR2 YFSETQ. There are 16 residues in the CDR3. This entry is derived from a study of response to subunit inactivated influenza vaccine. Study-level findings and limits: The authors proposed limited new T cell recruitment per seasonal influenza vaccination.

Via MiXCR, TCRdb re-called the RT-PCR reads, giving one row per CDR3 protein. This sample carries a few hundred thousand distinct CDR3 sequences, roughly 15% of them seen once, and the ten largest clones take around 10%. The J gene is TRBJ2-3, the V gene TRBV5-1, with TRBD2 identical over 13 bases. The input for sequencing was PBMCs from blood, taken about 13 days after vaccination. This TCR was sampled from a man aged 45-60 years who received an inactivated influenza vaccine. Here the CDR3 reads CASSSGLAGTSDTQYF. The CDR3 DNA reads TGCGCCAGCAGCTCGGGACTAGCGGGAACCTCAGATACGCAGTATTTT.